One sample yielded the 23 T cell receptor beta chains listed below, sequenced in a study of identical twins. In TCRdb, the 5' RACE reads were re-called with MiXCR into one record per CDR3 protein. The sample has some 760,000 distinct CDR3 sequences, around a sixth seen once. These same records also appear under a second study, on T cells expressing NK-cell markers.

Sequencing input: PBMCs. Receptors were obtained from a woman between 18 and 29 years old in good health.

Comments on this clonotype: Given a much more abundant clone one base away, this may be a read error. This chain joins TRBV2 and TRBJ2-3; D unclear. The CDR3 has 12 amino acids. Trimming cost V 6 bases and J 2 bases, with 6 bases left between them. Per germline, CDR1 SNHLY and CDR2 FYNNEI. CDR3 sequence: CASSTITDTQYF. The CDR3 DNA reads as TGTGCCAGCAGCACAATCACAGATACGCAGTATTTT.

This clonotype was seen more than once but under ten times. The CDR3 coding sequence is TGTGCCAGCAGCCCCACTCAGAACACTGAAGCTTTCTTT. As protein: CASSPTQNTEAFF. The chain has TRBV11-2 and TRBJ1-1; D gene ambiguous. The germline V gene encodes CDR1 SGHAT and CDR2 FQNNGV. Trimming shortened V by 5 bases and J by 1 base, and 8 bases separated the two germline ends. The CDR3 has 13 amino acids.

About this clonotype itself: The junction departs from germline at one end; a sequencing error may be responsible. The chain employs TRBV20-1 and TRBJ2-1; TRBD1 agrees at 8 bases. The CDR3 totals 16 residues. CDR1 DFQATT and CDR2 SNEGSKA come from the germline V gene (reference sequence). The CDR3 sequence: CSARDYRGSSYNEQFF. The CDR3 bases are TGCAGTGCTCGAGACTACAGGGGGAGCTCCTACAATGAGCAGTTCTTC.

This clonotype has more than one count but fewer than ten. The chain has TRBV5-5 and TRBJ2-7; 8 bases agree with TRBD1. This CDR3 has 15 amino acids. Germline V gene lookup returns CDR1 SGHKS and CDR2 YYEKEE (reference sequence). V lost 3 bases to trimming and J lost 4 bases; unmatched junction nucleotides: 9. The CDR3 DNA is TGTGCCAGCAGCTGGGGAACGGACAGGGTATACGAGCAGTACTTC. Its protein product is CASSWGTDRVYEQYF.

The J gene is TRBJ1-2, the V gene TRBV12-3 or TRBV12-4, with D perhaps matching TRBD1 (5 bases). The V and J ends lost 8 bases and 4 bases respectively, with 14 bases between them. The CDR3 spans 13 residues. The chain's CDR3 is CASARDGLYGYTF. The CDR3 nucleotides are TGTGCCAGCGCCCGGGACGGCCTCTATGGCTACACCTTC.

The chain employs TRBV20-1 and TRBJ2-2; no firm D call. V lost 5 bases and J lost 1, with 11 bases in between. Germline V gene lookup returns CDR1 DFQATT and CDR2 SNEGSKA (reference sequence). The CDR3 is 14 residues long. CDR3 amino acids: CSASPPQNTGELFF. The CDR3 DNA is TGCAGTGCTTCCCCCCCGCAGAACACCGGGGAGCTGTTTTTT.

This chain connects TRBV20-1 to TRBJ2-1; 15 nucleotides line up with TRBD2. The CDR3 is made up of 18 amino acids. V shed 1 base and J 5 bases; nucleotides not matched to a gene: 9. Germline V gives CDR1 DFQATT, CDR2 SNEGSKA (reference sequence). The CDR3 region is CSARAPWGTSGGNNEQFF. The CDR3 DNA sequence: TGCAGTGCTAGAGCTCCCTGGGGGACTAGCGGGGGGAACAATGAGCAGTTCTTC.

This clonotype was observed a few times. The chain joins TRBV12-3 or TRBV12-4 to TRBJ2-4; possibly TRBD1 or TRBD2 for D (5 bases each). Trimming shortened V by 5 bases and J by 0 bases, and 8 bases separated the two germline ends. There are 14 residues in the CDR3. The CDR3 protein is CASSTGTAKNIQYF. CDR3 bases: TGTGCCAGCAGTACGGGGACAGCCAAAAACATTCAGTACTTC.

This clonotype was observed a handful of times. The V call is TRBV24-1, the J call TRBJ2-1, with no clear D. Trimming cost V 4 bases and J 9 bases, with 15 bases left between them. CDR3 length: 14 residues. Looked up from germline, CDR1 is KGHDR and CDR2 is SFDVKD. CDR3: CATSDSVGLREQFF. DNA for the CDR3: TGTGCCACCAGTGACAGCGTCGGCCTACGTGAGCAGTTCTTC.

This clonotype was observed a handful of times. The genes are TRBV5-1 and TRBJ1-1, with TRBD1 matching 7 bases. Trimming took 7 bases from V and 6 from J; bases not matched to a gene: 9. The CDR3 length is 13 residues. Germline-derived CDR1 and CDR2 are SGHRS and YFSETQ. CDR3 region: CASLGQEGAEAFF. CDR3 sequence (DNA): TGCGCCAGCTTAGGACAGGAGGGGGCTGAAGCTTTCTTT.

Only a few counts were recorded for this clonotype. The CDR3 is CASSSITGTHLEAGELFF. The CDR3 DNA reads as TGTGCCAGCAGCTCAATTACCGGGACTCACCTGGAGGCTGGGGAGCTGTTTTTT. This chain joins TRBV5-5 and TRBJ2-2; the D gene is possibly TRBD2 (6 bases). Trimming cost V 3 bases and J 8 bases, with 26 bases left between them. The CDR3 is made up of 18 amino acids. Germline lookup yields CDR1 SGHKS and CDR2 YYEKEE (reference sequence). The full variable domain, with the rest looked up from reference TRBV5-5 and TRBJ2-2, is DAGVTQSPTHLIKTRGQQVTLRCSPISGHKSVSWYQQVLGQGPQFIFQYYEKEERGRGNFPDRFSARQFPNYSSELNVNALLLGDSALYLCASSSITGTHLEAGELFFGEGSRLTVL.

The chain combines TRBV10-3 with TRBJ2-1; no definite D call. Germline-derived CDR1 and CDR2 are ENHRY and SYGVKD. The CDR3 contains 15 residues. The V end was cut by 9 bases, the J end by 0 bases, with 15 bases between. Here the CDR3 reads CAIAPRVSSYNEQFF. DNA of the CDR3: TGTGCCATTGCTCCCCGGGTAAGCTCCTACAATGAGCAGTTCTTC.

V usage is TRBV10-1 and J usage is TRBJ2-2, with 11 bases identical to TRBD1. The CDR3 is 17 residues long. Germline assignment: CDR1 WNHNN and CDR2 SYGVQD (reference sequence). V trimming: 2 bases; J trimming: 5 bases; junction bases outside the gene matches: 7. In DNA form, the CDR3 reads TGCGCCAGCAGTGAGGGACAGGGGGCCCCTTTGACCGGGGAGCTGTTTTTT. Translation: CASSEGQGAPLTGELFF.

This chain connects TRBV9 to TRBJ2-3; no firm D call. This CDR3 contains 14 residues. The V end was cut by 1 base, the J end by 2 bases, with 8 bases between. The germline gives CDR1 SGDLS, CDR2 YYNGEE. CDR3 amino acids: CASSVRGTTDTQYF. For the CDR3, the DNA is TGTGCCAGCAGCGTACGCGGAACCACAGATACGCAGTATTTT. The full variable domain, in which reference TRBV9 and TRBJ2-3 provide the parts outside the CDR3, is DSGVTQTPKHLITATGQRVTLRCSPRSGDLSVYWYQQSLDQGLQFLIQYYNGEERAKGNILERFSAQQFPDLHSELNLSSLELGDSALYFCASSVRGTTDTQYFGPGTRLTVL.

CDR3: CASSPPLPGPTNEQFF. CDR3 nucleotides: TGTGCCAGCAGCCCCCCCCTCCCTGGACCAACAAATGAGCAGTTCTTC. This rearrangement joins TRBV5-4 to TRBJ2-1; no reliable D call. Germline CDR1 and CDR2: SGHNT and YYREEE (reference sequence). The V and J ends lost 4 bases and 7 bases respectively, with 21 bases between them. CDR3 length: 16 residues.

This sequence joins TRBV27 and TRBJ2-1; perhaps TRBD2 as D (6 bases). V lost 4 bases, J lost 2 bases, and 9 bases lay in between. The CDR3 length is 14 residues. Looked up from germline, CDR1 is MNHEY and CDR2 is SMNVEV (reference sequence). The CDR3 sequence: CASSSGVTYNEQFF. CDR3 in DNA: TGTGCCAGCAGTTCGGGGGTGACCTACAATGAGCAGTTCTTC.

V gene TRBV12-3 or TRBV12-4 combines with J gene TRBJ2-4, with D possibly being TRBD2 (6 bases). The length of the CDR3 is 14 residues. Trimming took off 4 bases at V and 6 bases at J, with 13 bases between the two ends. CDR3 DNA: TGTGCCAGCAGTTACGGCGGGGCGAGAAACATTCAGTACTTC. Translation: CASSYGGARNIQYF.

This chain joins TRBV5-1 and TRBJ2-5; D not resolved. With 0 bases removed from V and 1 base from J, the gap between germline ends came to 7 bases. Germline lookup yields CDR1 SGHRS and CDR2 YFSETQ. CDR3 length equals 14 residues. The CDR3 reads CASSLGSVQETQYF. DNA for the CDR3: TGCGCCAGCAGCTTGGGCTCGGTCCAAGAGACCCAGTACTTC. Complete variable domain (other parts from reference TRBV5-1 and TRBJ2-5): KAGVTQTPRYLIKTRGQQVTLSCSPISGHRSVSWYQQTPGQGLQFLFEYFSETQRNKGNFPGRFSGRQFSNSRSEMNVSTLELGDSALYLCASSLGSVQETQYFGPGTRLLVL.

The V gene is TRBV7-9, the J gene TRBJ1-2, with TRBD1 matching 8 bases. CDR1 and CDR2 (germline): SEHNR, FQNEAQ (reference sequence). V gave up 4 bases and J gave up 6 bases; unmatched junction bases: 7. The CDR3 has 14 amino acids. CDR3 DNA sequence: TGTGCCAGCAGCTCTGGACAGGGCGTTGATGGCTACACCTTC. Translated, it gives CASSSGQGVDGYTF.

This chain connects TRBV6-2 or TRBV6-3 to TRBJ2-7, with a tentative D call TRBD1 (5 bases). The V gene lost 1 base and the J gene lost 2 bases, with 9 bases spanning the gap. Germline V gene sequence: CDR1 MNHEY, CDR2 SVGEGT. This CDR3 contains 14 residues. CDR3 bases: TGTGCCAGCAGTTACTGGACAAAAACCTACGAGCAGTACTTC. It yields the protein CASSYWTKTYEQYF.

The V and J genes are TRBV20-1 and TRBJ1-1, with D perhaps matching TRBD1 (5 bases). The CDR3 contains 12 residues. V was cut by 6 bases and J by 6 bases, with 14 bases left in between. Germline V gene data show CDR1 as DFQATT and CDR2 as SNEGSKA (reference sequence). The CDR3 DNA follows: TGCAGTGCCCGATTTTCAGGGCCTGAAGCTTTCTTT. As protein: CSARFSGPEAFF.

This clonotype was counted only a few times. The chain employs TRBV12-3 or TRBV12-4 and TRBJ2-2; TRBD1 agrees at 8 bases. V trimming: 5 bases; J trimming: 7 bases; junction bases outside the gene matches: 12. This CDR3 has 16 residues. In DNA form, the CDR3 reads TGTGCCAGCAGTGCTCCTATTACAGGGGGAGGCGGGGAGCTGTTTTTT. Amino acid sequence: CASSAPITGGGGELFF.

This clonotype has more than one count but fewer than ten. The V gene is TRBV9, the J gene TRBJ2-7; D remains unclear. This CDR3 has 14 residues. The germline gives CDR1 SGDLS, CDR2 YYNGEE. Trimming removed 3 bases from V and 3 bases from J, with 13 bases in between. In nucleotides, the CDR3 is TGTGCCAGCAGCGGTAACGGCATAGACTACGAGCAGTACTTC. This codes for CASSGNGIDYEQYF.